Shown below are 2 T cell receptor beta chains from a single sample sequenced in a study of metastatic and nonmetastatic thyroid tumors. No treatment of any kind had been given to any patient before thyroid surgery. With MiXCR, TCRdb called clones anew from the PCR reads. The table has some 83,000 clones, roughly an eighth seen once; the top ten hold 8.5% to 10%. Source material: tumor tissue. These receptors were obtained from a female donor with papillary thyroid cancer or a benign thyroid nodule (not recorded which). Some clones in this sample may be carry-over from other donors' samples.

This clone was observed at least ten times. The V gene is TRBV2, the J gene TRBJ2-5; 7 bases align to TRBD2. This CDR3 has 14 amino acids. With V trimmed by 8 bases and J by 5 bases, 11 bases remained unmatched. Germline assignment: CDR1 SNHLY and CDR2 FYNNEI. The DNA for the CDR3 is TGTGCCAGCGGAGGGAGGGTCAGGGATGAGACCCAGTACTTC. The encoded protein is CASGGRVRDETQYF.

With respect to this clone: This may stem from a read error, because a much larger clone lies one nucleotide away. CDR3 DNA: TGTGCCAGCAGTGTCGGGTTGTTGCAGCCCCAGCATTTT. Protein sequence: CASSVGLLQPQHF. This chain uses TRBV2 with TRBJ1-5; D not certain. Trimming cost V 4 bases and J 7 bases, with 11 bases left between them. The germline CDR1 and CDR2 sequences are SNHLY and FYNNEI. The CDR3 is 13 residues long. The complete variable domain, with remaining parts taken from reference TRBV2 and TRBJ1-5, reads EPEVTQTPSHQVTQMGQEVILRCVPISNHLYFYWYRQILGQKVEFLVSFYNNEISEKSEIFDDQFSVERPDGSNFTLKIRSTKLEDSAMYFCASSVGLLQPQHFGDGTRLSIL.